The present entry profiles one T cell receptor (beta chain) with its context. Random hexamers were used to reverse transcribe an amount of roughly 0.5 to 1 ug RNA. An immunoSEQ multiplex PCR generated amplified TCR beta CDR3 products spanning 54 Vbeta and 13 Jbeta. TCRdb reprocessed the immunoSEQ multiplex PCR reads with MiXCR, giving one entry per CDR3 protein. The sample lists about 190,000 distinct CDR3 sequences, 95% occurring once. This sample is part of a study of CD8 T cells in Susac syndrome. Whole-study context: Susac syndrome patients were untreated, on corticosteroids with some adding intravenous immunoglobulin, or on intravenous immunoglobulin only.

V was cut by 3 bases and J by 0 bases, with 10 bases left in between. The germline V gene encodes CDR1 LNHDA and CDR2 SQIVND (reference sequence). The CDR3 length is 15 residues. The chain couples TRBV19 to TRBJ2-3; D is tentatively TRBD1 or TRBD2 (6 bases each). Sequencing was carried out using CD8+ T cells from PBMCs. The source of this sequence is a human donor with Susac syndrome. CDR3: CASSMWGASTDTQYF. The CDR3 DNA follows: TGTGCCAGTAGTATGTGGGGGGCAAGCACAGATACGCAGTATTTT.